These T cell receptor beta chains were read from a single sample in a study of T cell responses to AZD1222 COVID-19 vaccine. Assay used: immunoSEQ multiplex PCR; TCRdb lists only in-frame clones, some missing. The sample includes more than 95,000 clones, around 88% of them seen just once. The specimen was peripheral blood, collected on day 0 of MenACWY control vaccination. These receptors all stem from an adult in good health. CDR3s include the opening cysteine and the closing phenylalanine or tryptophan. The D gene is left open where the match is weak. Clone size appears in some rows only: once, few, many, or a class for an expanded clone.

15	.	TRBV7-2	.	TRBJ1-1	TGTGCCAGCAGCTTAGAGGCCACCGGAAACACTGAAGCTTTCTTT	CASSLEATGNTEAFF
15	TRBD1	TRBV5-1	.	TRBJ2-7	TGCGCCAGCAGCTCTCCCCGGGACAGGGACCACGAGCAGTACTTC	CASSSPRDRDHEQYF
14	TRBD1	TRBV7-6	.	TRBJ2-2	TGTGCCAGCAGCCCAGGACAGGACACCGGGGAGCTGTTTTTT	CASSPGQDTGELFF
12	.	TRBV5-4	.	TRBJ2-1	TGTGCCAGCCGGGACCAATACAATGAGCAGTTCTTC	CASRDQYNEQFF
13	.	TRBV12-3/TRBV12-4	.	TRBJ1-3	TGTGCCAGCAGCGAGGGGGAGAGAAACACCATATATTTT	CASSEGERNTIYF
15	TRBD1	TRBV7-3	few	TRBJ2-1	TGTGCCAGCAGCACACGACAGGGTGATTACAATGAGCAGTTCTTC	CASSTRQGDYNEQFF
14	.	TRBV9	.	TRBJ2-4	TGTGCCAGCAGCGCAACGGGACTCGAAAACATTCAGTACTTC	CASSATGLENIQYF
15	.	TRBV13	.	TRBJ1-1	TGTGCCAGCAGCTTCTGGAGGGCCGTGGGCACTGAAGCTTTCTTT	CASSFWRAVGTEAFF
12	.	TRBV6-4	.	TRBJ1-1	TGTGCCAGCAGTGACGGGGTCACTGAAGCTTTCTTT	CASSDGVTEAFF
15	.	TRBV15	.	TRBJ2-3	TGTGCCACCAGCAGAGGCATGGGTAACACAGATACGCAGTATTTT	CATSRGMGNTDTQYF
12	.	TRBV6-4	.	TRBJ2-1	TGTGCCAGCAGTGACACCTACAATGAGCAGTTCTTC	CASSDTYNEQFF
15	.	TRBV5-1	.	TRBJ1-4	TGCGCCAGCAGCTTGGCGTCAGGGACTAATGAAAAACTGTTTTTT	CASSLASGTNEKLFF
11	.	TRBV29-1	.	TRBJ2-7	TGCAGCGTTGACACAGGGCGCGAGCAGTACTTC	CSVDTGREQYF
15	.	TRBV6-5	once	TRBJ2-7	TGTGCCAGCAGACACAGCATAATTGGGGACTACGAGCAGTACTTC	CASRHSIIGDYEQYF
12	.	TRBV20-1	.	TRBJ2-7	TGCAGTGCTAGTCGGGAGACGTACGAGCAGTACTTC	CSASRETYEQYF
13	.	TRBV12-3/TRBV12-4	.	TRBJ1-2	TGTGCCAGCAGGGCGACAGGTCGGGATGGCTACACCTTC	CASRATGRDGYTF
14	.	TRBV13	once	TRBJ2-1	TGTGCCAGCAGCCCATTAAGGGGACTCTTTACGCAGTTCTTC	CASSPLRGLFTQFF
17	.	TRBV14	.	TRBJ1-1	TGTGCCAGCAGCCAAGATAGATCGGCAGGATTGGGAACTGAAGCTTTCTTT	CASSQDRSAGLGTEAFF
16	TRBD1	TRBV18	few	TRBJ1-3	TGTGCCAGCTCGCCTTCCGTCGCAGGGGGCGGAAACACCATATATTTT	CASSPSVAGGGNTIYF
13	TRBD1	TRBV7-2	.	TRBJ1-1	TGTGCCAGCCGGGGGACAGCGAACACTGAAGCTTTCTTT	CASRGTANTEAFF
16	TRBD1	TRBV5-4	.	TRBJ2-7	TGTGCCAGCAGTCCTACCGCCGGGACAGGGGCCTACGAGCAGTACTTC	CASSPTAGTGAYEQYF
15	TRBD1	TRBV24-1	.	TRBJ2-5	TGTGCCACCAGTGACCCGGGGACAGGGGGAGAGACCCAGTACTTC	CATSDPGTGGETQYF
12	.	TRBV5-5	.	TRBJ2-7	TGTGCCAGCAGCTTGGGAGGTTACGAGCAGTACTTC	CASSLGGYEQYF
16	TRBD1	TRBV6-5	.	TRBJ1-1	TGTGCCAGCAGTTACTCTGAGGACAGGGAAAACACTGAAGCTTTCTTT	CASSYSEDRENTEAFF
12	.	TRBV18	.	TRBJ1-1	TGTGCCAGCTCACCACCTAACAGAGAAGCTTTCTTT	CASSPPNREAFF
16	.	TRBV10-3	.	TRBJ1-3	TGTGCCATCAAGGGGGGGGGCCCCAGCTCTGGAAACACCATATATTTT	CAIKGGGPSSGNTIYF